This T cell receptor beta chain appears in the sequencing data of a study of blood T cells in healthy people across ages. Germline CDR1 DFQATT, CDR2 SNEGSKA (reference sequence). The CDR3 runs 11 residues. V was pared by 1 base and J by 11 bases, with 10 bases between. Alongside a J-beta primer mix, a sample-barcoded 5' primer served in a second PCR lasting about 7 to 11 cycles. Via MiXCR, TCRdb re-called the 5' RACE reads, giving one row per CDR3 protein. The sample lists some 780,000 distinct CDR3 sequences; 45% to 70% were seen once. Turning to this clonotype: The antigen is undetermined.

Findings and caveats of the study: Per-million-T-cell TCR beta diversity fell roughly linearly with age. Estimated diversity that came from one million T cells was considered an underestimate.

Total RNA amounts of at least 5 micrograms were extracted per sample. The source of this sequence is a man in his forties or fifties in good health. The sequenced sample consisted of blood. The V and J genes are TRBV20-1 and TRBJ2-3, with unresolved D. The CDR3 region is CSARVAQQQYF. CDR3 DNA: TGCAGTGCTAGAGTTGCACAACAGCAGTATTTT.